This TCR beta chain comes out of a study of cytomegalovirus exposure and HLA in healthy donors. About the research overall: An analysis done earlier identified more than 100 million unique TCR beta sequences from about 179 million T cells.

The germline CDR1 and CDR2 sequences are MDHEN and SYDVKM. The CDR3 is made up of 15 amino acids. V lost 2 bases to trimming and J lost 4 bases, with 14 bases between them. Findings of the study overall: The productive fraction for most TCR beta V segments was about 87% or about 30% in an earlier analysis. It was assumed in the presence/absence analyses that sequencing depth was roughly uniform across donors. A later analysis reportedly identified an Asian-associated ancestry cluster as carrying fewer N-insertions than the 666-donor mean.

In the PCR, 60 Vbeta and 13 Jbeta primers were used. Clones were read by immunoSEQ multiplex PCR, and TCRdb kept only the in-frame ones, dropping some. Altogether 150,000 to 200,000 clones are present, 70% to 80% being singletons, with the ten largest covering 0.9% to 1.1%. As for this clone: Its antigen is not identified.

The J gene is TRBJ2-5, the V gene TRBV28; perhaps TRBD1 as D (5 bases). The source of this sequence is a woman in her forties in good health and CMV-seronegative. Material for sequencing was PBMCs. CDR3 region: CASSLSSRGSETQYF. DNA for the CDR3: TGTGCCAGCAGTTTAAGTTCTAGGGGCTCAGAGACCCAGTACTTC.